A selection of T cell receptor beta chains follows, all from one sample in a study of cytomegalovirus exposure and HLA in healthy donors. Libraries were prepared by immunoSEQ multiplex PCR; TCRdb keeps only in-frame clonotypes and omits some of them. Among about 140,000 clones listed, 76% were seen once. Sequenced material: PBMCs. Receptors were obtained from a man in his forties in good health and CMV-seronegative. CDR3s include the opening cysteine and the closing phenylalanine or tryptophan. D genes are given only for firm matches. Size is omitted from some rows. Given values are once, few, many or a class for expanded clones.

length: 15; D: TRBD2; J: TRBJ2-7; size: .; V: TRBV5-4; CDR3: CASSAGLAITYEQYF; DNA: TGTGCCAGCAGCGCGGGACTAGCAATCACCTACGAGCAGTACTTC
length: 16; D: .; J: TRBJ2-7; size: .; V: TRBV19; CDR3: CASSDEAGLPSYEQYF; DNA: TGTGCCAGTAGTGACGAGGCGGGCCTACCTTCCTACGAGCAGTACTTC
length: 14; D: .; J: TRBJ1-1; size: few; V: TRBV28; CDR3: CASSSGQWVTEAFF; DNA: TGTGCCAGCAGTTCAGGACAGTGGGTCACTGAAGCTTTCTTT
length: 13; D: .; J: TRBJ2-7; size: few; V: TRBV27; CDR3: CASAPSWGVKQYF; DNA: TGTGCCAGCGCCCCCTCCTGGGGGGTAAAGCAGTACTTC
length: 14; D: TRBD1; J: TRBJ2-7; size: .; V: TRBV2; CDR3: CASILDRGRYEQYF; DNA: TGTGCCAGCATTCTGGACAGGGGTAGGTACGAGCAGTACTTC
length: 15; D: TRBD2; J: TRBJ2-7; size: .; V: TRBV27; CDR3: CASSGRASIPYEQYF; DNA: TGTGCCAGCAGTGGGAGGGCCTCCATTCCCTACGAGCAGTACTTC
length: 13; D: TRBD1; J: TRBJ1-3; size: .; V: TRBV30; CDR3: CAWNRGGGNTIYF; DNA: TGTGCCTGGAACAGGGGTGGTGGAAACACCATATATTTT
length: 15; D: TRBD2; J: TRBJ2-3; size: .; V: TRBV19; CDR3: CASSSTSGPTDTQYF; DNA: TGTGCCAGTAGTTCGACTAGCGGACCCACAGATACGCAGTATTTT
length: 14; D: TRBD1; J: TRBJ1-5; size: .; V: TRBV30; CDR3: CAWRGQGAAQPQHF; DNA: TGTGCCTGGAGAGGGCAGGGGGCAGCTCAGCCCCAGCATTTT
length: 14; D: TRBD2; J: TRBJ2-1; size: .; V: TRBV7-2; CDR3: CASSLTSGDPMQFF; DNA: TGTGCCAGCAGCTTGACTAGCGGGGACCCGATGCAGTTCTTC